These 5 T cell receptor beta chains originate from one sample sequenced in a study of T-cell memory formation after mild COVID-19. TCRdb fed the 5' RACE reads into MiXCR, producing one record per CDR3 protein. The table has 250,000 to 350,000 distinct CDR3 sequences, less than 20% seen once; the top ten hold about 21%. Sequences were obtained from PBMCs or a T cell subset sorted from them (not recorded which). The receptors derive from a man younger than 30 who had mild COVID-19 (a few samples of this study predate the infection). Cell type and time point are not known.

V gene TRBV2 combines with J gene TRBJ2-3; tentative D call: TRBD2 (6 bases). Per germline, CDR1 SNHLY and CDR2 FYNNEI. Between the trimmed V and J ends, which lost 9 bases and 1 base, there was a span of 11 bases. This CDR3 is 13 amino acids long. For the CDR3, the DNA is TGTGCCAGTGGTTGGGGGGGCACAGATACGCAGTATTTT. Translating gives CASGWGGTDTQYF. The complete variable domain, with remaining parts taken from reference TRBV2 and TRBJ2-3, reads EPEVTQTPSHQVTQMGQEVILRCVPISNHLYFYWYRQILGQKVEFLVSFYNNEISEKSEIFDDQFSVERPDGSNFTLKIRSTKLEDSAMYFCASGWGGTDTQYFGPGTRLTVL.

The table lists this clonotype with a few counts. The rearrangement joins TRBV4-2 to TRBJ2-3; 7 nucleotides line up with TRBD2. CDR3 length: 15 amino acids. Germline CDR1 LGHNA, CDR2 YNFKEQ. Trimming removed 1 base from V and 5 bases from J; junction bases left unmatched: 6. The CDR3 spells CASSQGGSREDTQYF. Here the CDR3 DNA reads TGTGCCAGCAGCCAAGGCGGGAGCAGGGAAGATACGCAGTATTTT.

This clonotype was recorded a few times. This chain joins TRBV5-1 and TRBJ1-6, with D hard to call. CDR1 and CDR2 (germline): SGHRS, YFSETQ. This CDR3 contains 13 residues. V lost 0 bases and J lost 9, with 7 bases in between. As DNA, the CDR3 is TGCGCCAGCAGCTTGGAGCGATTTTCACCCCTCCACTTT. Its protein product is CASSLERFSPLHF.

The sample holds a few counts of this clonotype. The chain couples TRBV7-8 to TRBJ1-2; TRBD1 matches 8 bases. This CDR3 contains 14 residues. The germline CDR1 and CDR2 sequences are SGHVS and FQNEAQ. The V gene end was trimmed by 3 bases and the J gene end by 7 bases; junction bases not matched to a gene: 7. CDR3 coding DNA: TGTGCCAGCAGCTTCCGACAGGGGAGGGGTGGCTACACCTTC. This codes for CASSFRQGRGGYTF.

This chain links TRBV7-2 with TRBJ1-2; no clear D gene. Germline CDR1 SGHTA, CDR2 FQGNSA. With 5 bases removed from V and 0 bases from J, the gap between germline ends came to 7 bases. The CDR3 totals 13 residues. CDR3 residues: CASSVVPNYGYTF. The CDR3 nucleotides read TGTGCCAGCAGCGTGGTCCCTAACTATGGCTACACCTTC.